This paragraph reports one T cell receptor beta chain. This sample was included in a study of blood T cell repertoires in COVID-19. For the study at large: PBMCs, B-cell-depleted T cells, or T cells were the source of the cDNA or gDNA that made up the material.

Authors' methods: The assay estimated nucleated cells by amplifying reference gene primers. Sequencing used immunoSEQ multiplex PCR; TCRdb keeps in-frame clones, though not all of them. V, J and clone size were drawn from that table, and D and trimming were deduced from the DNA. The data hold about 220,000 clones, with roughly 84% observed a single time. The V end lost 7 bases, the J end lost 4 bases, and 11 bases lay between the germline ends. Germline CDR1 MGHDK, CDR2 SYGVNS. The CDR3 runs to 12 residues. Input material: peripheral blood. The clonotype originates from a woman of 80 years or more with acute or convalescent COVID-19. V gene TRBV25-1 combines with J gene TRBJ2-7; tentative D call: TRBD1 (6 bases). The CDR3 region is CASTETGYEQYF. The CDR3 nucleotides read TGTGCCAGCACGGAGACAGGATACGAGCAGTACTTC.